Listed below are T cell receptor beta chains from one sample, sequenced in a study of tumor-infiltrating lymphocytes in localized non-small cell lung cancer. TCRdb keeps only in-frame clones here, not all; method: immunoSEQ multiplex PCR. Of some 2,500 clones in the sample, approximately 65% are singletons; the top ten hold less than 10%. Sequencing used uninvolved lung tissue not adjacent to the tumor. These receptors were collected from a human donor with non-small cell lung cancer. Each CDR3 is given with its conserved first and last residue.

v_call,j_call,cdr3_aa
TRBV5-1,TRBJ2-2,CASTLTTGGDTGELFF
TRBV6-1,TRBJ2-3,CASSEAVEPDTQYF
TRBV5-1,TRBJ2-7,CASCRGTSLNEQYF
TRBV11-1,TRBJ1-1,CASSLTGDGTEAFF
TRBV28,TRBJ2-6,CASSTRDRDWANVLTF
TRBV19,TRBJ1-2,CASTFDRAGYTF
TRBV30,TRBJ2-2,CAWSVLGQDTGELFF
TRBV27,TRBJ2-1,CASSPLAAGESDEQFF
TRBV30,TRBJ2-3,CAWSVRGTQYF
TRBV6-5,TRBJ2-7,CASRKQGREQYF
TRBV19,TRBJ2-5,CASSIGATSGAQETQYF
TRBV11-2,TRBJ2-7,CASSQDTLYEQYF
TRBV5-1,TRBJ2-2,CASSPLGEVGELFF
TRBV27,TRBJ2-5,CASSPLGPETQYF
TRBV20-1,TRBJ2-7,CSALSKPEQYF
TRBV28,TRBJ2-5,CASTLSGRETQYF
TRBV30,TRBJ2-1,CSSVRYNEQFF
TRBV10-3,TRBJ1-2,CAISDLQTGGLGYTF
TRBV29-1,TRBJ1-1,CSAASGQGTEAFF
TRBV11-2,TRBJ2-5,CASSLVTEIETQYF
TRBV13,TRBJ2-7,CASSTYSGRLYEQYF
TRBV7-2,TRBJ2-1,CASSVDLGDEQFF
TRBV29-1,TRBJ2-5,CSVEQGRQETQYF
TRBV5-1,TRBJ2-3,CASGTGGTDTQYF
TRBV29-1,TRBJ2-3,CSVDPGLVPDTQYF